The 20 T cell receptor beta chains below come from one sample, sequenced in a study of cytomegalovirus exposure and HLA in healthy donors. PCR employed 60 Vbeta and 13 Jbeta primers. TCRdb's copy holds only in-frame clones and misses some; the assay was immunoSEQ multiplex PCR. The table includes approximately 220,000 clones, roughly 80% detected once. The sequencing input was PBMCs. The receptors stem from a man aged 40-50 years in good health and CMV-seropositive.

The rearrangement uses TRBV29-1 and TRBJ2-5; no definite D call. Trimming removed 5 bases from V and 4 bases from J, with 5 bases in between. This CDR3 comprises 10 residues. Germline loops: CDR1 SQVTM, CDR2 ANQGSEA. The CDR3 here is CSVWRETQYF. In DNA, the CDR3 is TGCAGCGTTTGGAGAGAGACCCAGTACTTC. The entire variable domain, with the rest obtained from reference TRBV29-1 and TRBJ2-5, is as follows: SAVISQKPSRDICQRGTSLTIQCQVDSQVTMMFWYRQQPGQSLTLIATANQGSEATYESGFVIDKFPISRPNLTFSTLTVSNMSPEDSSIYLCSVWRETQYFGPGTRLLVL.

This chain links TRBV10-1 with TRBJ2-1; D is perhaps TRBD1 (6 bases). CDR1 WNHNN and CDR2 SYGVQD come from the germline V gene (reference sequence). The CDR3 totals 15 residues. V was clipped by 2 bases and J by 9 bases, with 17 bases between them. CDR3 region: CASSEIPRGEGEQFF. The CDR3 region has the DNA TGCGCCAGCAGTGAGATCCCCAGGGGCGAGGGTGAGCAGTTCTTC.

This rearrangement joins TRBV30 to TRBJ2-4; no reliable D call. The germline CDR1 and CDR2 sequences are GTSNPN and SVGIG (reference sequence). The CDR3 spans 11 residues. V was shortened by 1 base and J by 8 bases, with 6 bases between the two germline ends. CDR3 nucleotide sequence: TGTGCCTGGAGTGGGAGAGACATTCAGTACTTC. It specifies CAWSGRDIQYF. The full variable domain, completed using reference TRBV30 and TRBJ2-4, is SQTIHQWPATLVQPVGSPLSLECTVEGTSNPNLYWYRQAAGRGLQLLFYSVGIGQISSEVPQNLSASRPQDRQFILSSKKLLLSDSGFYLCAWSGRDIQYFGAGTRLSVL.

DNA for the CDR3: TGTGCCAGCACCCCCCGCGGAGGTGGAAACACCATATATTTT. As protein: CASTPRGGGNTIYF. The chain uses TRBV6-1 and TRBJ1-3, with no clear D. V was trimmed by 7 bases and J by 3 bases, leaving 13 bases between them. This CDR3 region has 14 residues. Germline V lookup: CDR1 MNHNS, CDR2 SASEGT.

The chain couples TRBV9 to TRBJ1-4; 7 bases fit TRBD1. The CDR3 covers 14 residues. V gave up 4 bases and J gave up 6 bases; unmatched junction bases: 6. Germline V CDR1 and CDR2: SGDLS, YYNGEE. CDR3 loop: CASSPSQGDEKLFF. The CDR3 DNA reads TGTGCCAGCAGCCCTAGCCAGGGGGATGAAAAACTGTTTTTT.

This chain uses TRBV5-6 with TRBJ1-1, with 7 bases matching TRBD1. The V gene's germline CDR1 is SGHDT and CDR2 YYEEEE. J lost 10 bases, V lost 0 bases, and 12 bases had no gene match. CDR3 length equals 15 residues. The CDR3: CASSLGADRDRGAFF. The CDR3 region has the DNA TGTGCCAGCAGCTTGGGAGCCGACAGGGATAGGGGAGCTTTCTTT.

V gene TRBV5-4 combines with J gene TRBJ2-5; 11 nucleotides agree with TRBD2. The CDR3 is made up of 15 amino acids. J was trimmed by 4 bases and V by 1 base; bases with no gene match: 3. Per germline, CDR1 SGHNT and CDR2 YYREEE (reference sequence). This CDR3 reads CASSLLLAGAETQYF. The CDR3 DNA reads as TGTGCCAGCAGCTTGTTACTAGCGGGAGCAGAGACCCAGTACTTC. The whole variable domain, remainder taken from reference TRBV5-4 and TRBJ2-5, is ETGVTQSPTHLIKTRGQQVTLRCSSQSGHNTVSWYQQALGQGPQFIFQYYREEENGRGNFPPRFSGLQFPNYSSELNVNALELDDSALYLCASSLLLAGAETQYFGPGTRLLVL.

The chain combines TRBV5-5 with TRBJ2-7; D remains ambiguous. Per germline, CDR1 SGHKS and CDR2 YYEKEE (reference sequence). The CDR3 covers 13 residues. Trimming pared 0 bases from V and 2 bases from J, leaving 6 bases between. CDR3 sequence reads: CASSLAVTYEQYF. In DNA, the CDR3 is TGTGCCAGCAGCTTGGCGGTAACCTACGAGCAGTACTTC.

The chain joins TRBV5-6 to TRBJ2-1; 8 bases are shared with TRBD1. The CDR3 is 15 residues long. V lost 1 base to trimming and J lost 7 bases; unmatched junction nucleotides: 7. In germline, CDR1 is SGHDT, CDR2 YYEEEE. The DNA for the CDR3 is TGTGCCAGCAGCTTGTACGGACAGGGAGCAAATGAGCAGTTCTTC. Residues: CASSLYGQGANEQFF.

The chain carries TRBV5-1 and TRBJ2-2; TRBD1 matches 7 bases. J gave up 0 bases and V 6 bases, and 2 bases lay outside the gene matches. Germline loops: CDR1 SGHRS, CDR2 YFSETQ. This CDR3 has 14 amino acids. CDR3 in DNA: TGCGCCAGCACCAGGGGGTCGAACACCGGGGAGCTGTTTTTT. This sequence encodes CASTRGSNTGELFF. The full variable domain, completed using reference TRBV5-1 and TRBJ2-2, is KAGVTQTPRYLIKTRGQQVTLSCSPISGHRSVSWYQQTPGQGLQFLFEYFSETQRNKGNFPGRFSGRQFSNSRSEMNVSTLELGDSALYLCASTRGSNTGELFFGEGSRLTVL.

This clone was recorded a few times. The V call is TRBV27, the J call TRBJ1-1; no reliable D call. The CDR3 length is 13 residues. Germline loops: CDR1 MNHEY, CDR2 SMNVEV (reference sequence). Trimming cost V 6 bases and J 1 base, with 9 bases left between them. Here the CDR3 reads CASSWRANTEAFF. In DNA, the CDR3 is TGTGCCAGCAGCTGGCGGGCGAACACTGAAGCTTTCTTT.

Concerning this clone: Other DNA sequences in this specimen translate into the identical CDR3. The V gene is TRBV9, the J gene TRBJ1-1; the D is unclear. Germline V lookup: CDR1 SGDLS, CDR2 YYNGEE. CDR3 length: 13 residues. The V end was cut by 0 bases, the J end by 5 bases, with 8 bases between. Here the CDR3 DNA reads TGTGCCAGCAGCGTAGGGGCGGGTACTGAAGCTTTCTTT. This translates into CASSVGAGTEAFF.

Only a few counts were recorded for this clone. The chain links TRBV27 to TRBJ1-1; a possible D gene is TRBD1 (6 bases). Trimming took 2 bases from V and 0 from J, leaving 10 bases between them. Per the germline V gene, CDR1 is MNHEY and CDR2 is SMNVEV (reference sequence). This CDR3 has 15 amino acids. The CDR3 sequence: CASSLPGQMNTEAFF. CDR3 DNA: TGTGCCAGCAGTTTACCGGGACAAATGAACACTGAAGCTTTCTTT.

The chain uses TRBV5-1 and TRBJ2-5; 7 positions agree with TRBD1. CDR3 length: 14 amino acids. The V segment lost 6 bases and the J segment 4 bases; nucleotides outside the gene matches: 9. CDR1 and CDR2 from the germline V gene are SGHRS and YFSETQ. CDR3 bases: TGCGCCAGCACGGGTACACAGGGGAGAGAGACCCAGTACTTC. It encodes CASTGTQGRETQYF. The variable domain in full, with the rest retrieved from reference TRBV5-1 and TRBJ2-5, is KAGVTQTPRYLIKTRGQQVTLSCSPISGHRSVSWYQQTPGQGLQFLFEYFSETQRNKGNFPGRFSGRQFSNSRSEMNVSTLELGDSALYLCASTGTQGRETQYFGPGTRLLVL.

This clone occurred a few times. The chain carries TRBV7-9 and TRBJ2-1; 9 bases agree with TRBD2. The CDR3 spans 17 residues. Germline assignment: CDR1 SEHNR and CDR2 FQNEAQ (reference sequence). Trimming took 0 bases from V and 1 from J; bases not matched to a gene: 4. CDR3 amino acids: CASSLASGRGSYNEQFF. The CDR3 DNA reads as TGTGCCAGCAGCTTAGCTAGCGGGAGAGGGTCCTACAATGAGCAGTTCTTC. The complete variable domain, with remaining parts taken from reference TRBV7-9 and TRBJ2-1, reads DTGVSQNPRHKITKRGQNVTFRCDPISEHNRLYWYRQTLGQGPEFLTYFQNEAQLEKSRLLSDRFSAERPKGSFSTLEIQRTEQGDSAMYLCASSLASGRGSYNEQFFGPGTRLTVL.

CDR3 DNA: TGTGCCTGGAGTTCTCGCCGGTACAGGGGCCACAATGAGCAGTTCTTC. Translated, it gives CAWSSRRYRGHNEQFF. The chain uses TRBV30 and TRBJ2-1, with TRBD1 matching 7 bases. This CDR3 has 16 amino acids. After removal of 2 bases from V and 5 bases from J, the junction contained 12 bases not matched to a gene. CDR1 is GTSNPN and CDR2 is SVGIG in the germline V gene (reference sequence).

The chain recombines TRBV27 with TRBJ1-1, with unresolved D. This CDR3 spans 12 amino acids. The ends were cut back, 2 bases at V and 10 bases at J, with 11 bases in the middle. The germline CDR1 and CDR2 sequences are MNHEY and SMNVEV (reference sequence). The CDR3 DNA reads TGTGCCAGCAGTTTAGACCGACTAGTAGCTTTCTTT. Residues: CASSLDRLVAFF.

The chain links TRBV7-9 to TRBJ1-1; no firm D call. CDR1 and CDR2 from the germline V gene are SEHNR and FQNEAQ (reference sequence). V lost 4 bases to trimming and J lost 6 bases, with 12 bases between them. This CDR3 contains 13 residues. The CDR3 reads CASSSALGAEAFF. CDR3 nucleotide sequence: TGTGCCAGCAGCTCTGCCCTGGGCGCTGAAGCTTTCTTT. Full variable domain (outside the CDR3, taken from reference TRBV7-9 and TRBJ1-1): DTGVSQNPRHKITKRGQNVTFRCDPISEHNRLYWYRQTLGQGPEFLTYFQNEAQLEKSRLLSDRFSAERPKGSFSTLEIQRTEQGDSAMYLCASSSALGAEAFFGQGTRLTVV.

The chain carries TRBV7-3 and TRBJ1-1, with TRBD1 as a possible D gene (5 bases). Trimming removed 4 bases from V and 1 base from J, with 10 bases in between. This CDR3 comprises 14 residues. Germline CDR1 is SGHTA and CDR2 is FQGTGA. Here the CDR3 DNA reads TGTGCCAGCAGCTCGGCGGGGGGGAACACTGAAGCTTTCTTT. The encoded protein is CASSSAGGNTEAFF.

The genes are TRBV18 and TRBJ1-4; D unclear. Germline V CDR1 and CDR2: KGHSH, LQKENI. Trimming took off 4 bases at V and 7 bases at J, with 19 bases between the two ends. The CDR3 runs 16 residues. CDR3 protein: CASSQYRFGVREKLFF. The CDR3 DNA reads as TGTGCCAGCTCACAATACCGGTTCGGGGTACGTGAAAAACTGTTTTTT.